The next 12 T cell receptor beta chains were all read from a single sample in a study of early T cells in non-severe SARS-CoV-2 infection. TCRdb recomputed calls from the 5' RACE reads with MiXCR, one row per CDR3 protein. The data hold 88,000 or so distinct CDR3 sequences, with 15% observed a single time. Sequencing input: whole blood. The receptors here all came from an adult who was a healthcare worker with PCR-confirmed SARS-CoV-2 infection or an uninfected control (not recorded which).

This clonotype was detected ten times or more. The rearrangement links TRBV3-1 to TRBJ2-7; the match to TRBD2 covers 11 bases. The CDR3 loop spans 16 amino acids. The J segment lost 0 bases and the V segment lost 4 bases, leaving 5 bases of the junction unmatched. Germline-derived CDR1 and CDR2 are LGHDT and YNNKEL (reference sequence). CDR3 protein: CASSLTTSGNSYEQYF. The DNA for the CDR3 is TGTGCCAGCAGCCTGACGACTAGCGGGAACTCCTACGAGCAGTACTTC.

The CDR3 DNA reads as TGTGCCAGCAGCTCGCGGGGCAACGCGGTGGGAGAGACCCAGTACTTC. It encodes CASSSRGNAVGETQYF. The chain carries TRBV28 and TRBJ2-5; weak D call: TRBD2 (6 bases). The length of the CDR3 is 16 residues. Germline loops: CDR1 MDHEN, CDR2 SYDVKM. The V and J ends lost 6 bases and 4 bases respectively, with 21 bases between them.

V gene TRBV7-9 combines with J gene TRBJ2-3; 7 nucleotides match TRBD2. V lost 2 bases and J lost 4; bases outside the gene matches: 9. The CDR3 consists of 16 residues. Germline V gene lookup returns CDR1 SEHNR and CDR2 FQNEAQ (reference sequence). As DNA, the CDR3 is TGTGCCAGCAGCTTACTCGCGGGAGAGCTTGCAGATACGCAGTATTTT. Translation: CASSLLAGELADTQYF.

The V call is TRBV7-9, the J call TRBJ1-6; tentatively, D is TRBD1 (6 bases). The CDR3 is made up of 14 amino acids. The germline gives CDR1 SEHNR, CDR2 FQNEAQ (reference sequence). V dropped 6 bases and J dropped 5 bases, with 11 bases sitting between them. The CDR3 region is CASSLYRDNSPLHF. CDR3 sequence (DNA): TGTGCCAGCAGTTTGTACAGGGATAATTCACCCCTCCACTTT.

This clonotype was seen many times. The CDR3: CASSRGLAGTDTQYF. The CDR3 bases are TGTGCCAGCAGTCGAGGACTAGCGGGGACAGATACGCAGTATTTT. The rearrangement links TRBV11-2 to TRBJ2-3, with TRBD2 matching 12 bases. This CDR3 contains 15 residues. Germline V gene sequence: CDR1 SGHAT, CDR2 FQNNGV. V was pared by 6 bases and J by 3 bases, with 4 bases of the junction left unmatched.

The rearrangement joins TRBV7-2 to TRBJ2-1; 8 positions match TRBD2. The CDR3 loop spans 15 amino acids. CDR1 SGHTA and CDR2 FQGNSA come from the germline V gene. Unmatched junction bases numbered 7, after V lost 5 bases and J lost 4 bases. The CDR3 DNA sequence: TGTGCCAGCAGCCCAGGACTAGCATCATACAATGAGCAGTTCTTC. Translation gives CASSPGLASYNEQFF.

The V and J genes are TRBV28 and TRBJ1-1; D not certain. V was cut by 4 bases and J by 0 bases, with 9 bases left in between. Per germline, CDR1 MDHEN and CDR2 SYDVKM. The CDR3 covers 14 residues. The CDR3 DNA reads as TGTGCCAGCAGTTCCTCGGGGTTGAACACTGAAGCTTTCTTT. The encoded protein is CASSSSGLNTEAFF.

The rearrangement links TRBV12-3 or TRBV12-4 to TRBJ2-7; D not certain. V was cut by 5 bases and J by 3 bases, with 20 bases left in between. CDR3 length: 16 residues. DNA for the CDR3: TGTGCCAGCAGTCTAGGCCGCACCGGCTTGGGCTACGAGCAGTACTTC. Its protein product is CASSLGRTGLGYEQYF.

The chain combines TRBV7-2 with TRBJ2-7; no firm D call. The V and J ends lost 2 bases and 2 bases respectively, with 10 bases between them. CDR1 and CDR2 (germline): SGHTA, FQGNSA. CDR3 length: 14 residues. The DNA of the CDR3 is TGTGCCAGCAGCTTATATGGGCCTACCTACGAGCAGTACTTC. It specifies CASSLYGPTYEQYF.

As regards this clonotype: A read error may produce the germline difference seen at one junction end. The rearrangement uses TRBV7-2 and TRBJ2-7; D is undetermined. The germline gives CDR1 SGHTA, CDR2 FQGNSA. The CDR3 sequence is 13 residues long. The CDR3 sequence: CASSLARSYEQYF. The DNA of the CDR3 is TGTGCCAGCAGCTTGGCTAGAAGCTACGAACAGTACTTC.

This chain uses TRBV27 with TRBJ2-7, with a weak D call TRBD2 (5 bases). V lost 0 bases and J lost 6, with 15 bases in between. The length of the CDR3 is 15 residues. Per the germline V gene, CDR1 is MNHEY and CDR2 is SMNVEV (reference sequence). The CDR3 loop reads CASSLSSSLVSEQYF. CDR3 bases: TGTGCCAGCAGTTTATCCTCTAGCCTGGTAAGCGAGCAGTACTTC.

This clonotype was counted between two and nine times. This chain connects TRBV3-1 to TRBJ1-2, with TRBD1 matching 9 bases. Germline CDR1 is LGHDT and CDR2 is YNNKEL (reference sequence). Trimming took 4 bases from V and 8 from J; bases not matched to a gene: 8. The CDR3 extends over 14 amino acids. The CDR3, as DNA: TGTGCCAGCAGCCCTGGACAGGGGATGAACGGCTACACCTTC. Amino acid sequence: CASSPGQGMNGYTF. Based on the CDR3 plus reference TRBV3-1 and TRBJ1-2, the full variable domain is DTAVSQTPKYLVTQMGNDKSIKCEQNLGHDTMYWYKQDSKKFLKIMFSYNNKELIINETVPNRFSPKSPDKAHLNLHINSLELGDSAVYFCASSPGQGMNGYTFGSGTRLTVV.